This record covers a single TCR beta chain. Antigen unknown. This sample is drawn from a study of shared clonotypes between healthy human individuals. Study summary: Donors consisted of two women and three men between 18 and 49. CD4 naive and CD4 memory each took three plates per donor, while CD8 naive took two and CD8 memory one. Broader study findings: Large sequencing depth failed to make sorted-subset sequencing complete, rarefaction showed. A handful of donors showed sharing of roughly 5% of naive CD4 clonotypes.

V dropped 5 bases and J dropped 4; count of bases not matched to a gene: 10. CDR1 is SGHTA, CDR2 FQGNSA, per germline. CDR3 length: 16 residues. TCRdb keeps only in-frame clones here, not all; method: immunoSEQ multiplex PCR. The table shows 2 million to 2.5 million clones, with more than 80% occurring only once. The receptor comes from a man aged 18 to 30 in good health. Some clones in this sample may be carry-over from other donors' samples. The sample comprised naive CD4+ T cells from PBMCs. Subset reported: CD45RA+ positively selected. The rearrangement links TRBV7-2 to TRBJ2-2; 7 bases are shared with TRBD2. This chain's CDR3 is CASSQGREWVTGELFF. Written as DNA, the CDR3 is TGTGCCAGCAGCCAAGGGCGGGAGTGGGTCACCGGGGAGCTGTTTTTT. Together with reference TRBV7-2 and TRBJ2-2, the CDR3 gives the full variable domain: GAGVSQSPSNKVTEKGKDVELRCDPISGHTALYWYRQSLGQGLEFLIYFQGNSAPDKSGLPSDRFSAERTGGSVSTLTIQRTQQEDSAVYLCASSQGREWVTGELFFGEGSRLTVL.